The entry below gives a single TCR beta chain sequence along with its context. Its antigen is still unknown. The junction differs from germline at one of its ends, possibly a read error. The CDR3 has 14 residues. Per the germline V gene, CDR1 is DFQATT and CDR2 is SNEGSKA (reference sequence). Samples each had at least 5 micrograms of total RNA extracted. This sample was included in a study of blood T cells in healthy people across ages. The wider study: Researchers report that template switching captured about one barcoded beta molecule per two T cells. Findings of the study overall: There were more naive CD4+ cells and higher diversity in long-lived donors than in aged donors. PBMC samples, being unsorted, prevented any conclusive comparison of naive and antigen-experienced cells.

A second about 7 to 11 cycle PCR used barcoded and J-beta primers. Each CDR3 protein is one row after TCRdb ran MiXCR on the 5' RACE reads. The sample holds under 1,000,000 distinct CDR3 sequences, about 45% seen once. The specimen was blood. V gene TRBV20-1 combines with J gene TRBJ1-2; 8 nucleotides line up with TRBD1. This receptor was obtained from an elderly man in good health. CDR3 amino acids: CSAISGGYLYGYIF. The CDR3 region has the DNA TGCAGTGCCATCTCAGGGGGCTACCTCTATGGCTACATCTTC.